Listed below are T cell receptor beta chains from one sample, sequenced in a study of shared clonotypes between healthy human individuals. Repertoires were generated with immunoSEQ multiplex PCR, while TCRdb's copy carries only in-frame clones and drops some. The sample has about 2.4 million clones, roughly 93% seen once. Sequencing was carried out using naive CD4+ T cells from PBMCs. The receptors here all came from a young man in good health. Some clones in this sample may be carry-over from other donors' samples. The CDR3 runs from the conserved cysteine through the conserved F or W. A D gene is named only where the DNA matches it firmly. Expanded clones are given a class, and other clones once, few, many or no size at all.

D gene: .; V gene: TRBV21-1; clone size: .; J gene: TRBJ2-7; CDR3 protein: CASSIGTSGTEQYF; CDR3 DNA: TGTGCCAGCAGCATCGGGACTAGCGGGACCGAGCAGTACTTC
D gene: .; V gene: TRBV5-1; clone size: .; J gene: TRBJ1-4; CDR3 protein: CASSSGPQGINEKLFF; CDR3 DNA: TGCGCCAGCAGCTCCGGACCTCAGGGGATTAATGAAAAACTGTTTTTT
D gene: .; V gene: TRBV6-1; clone size: .; J gene: TRBJ2-5; CDR3 protein: CASESDGETQYF; CDR3 DNA: TGTGCCAGCGAGTCGGATGGAGAGACCCAGTACTTC
D gene: .; V gene: TRBV7-2; clone size: .; J gene: TRBJ2-5; CDR3 protein: CASSKTEETQYF; CDR3 DNA: TGTGCCAGCAGTAAGACGGAAGAGACCCAGTACTTC
D gene: .; V gene: TRBV25-1; clone size: once; J gene: TRBJ1-2; CDR3 protein: CASSETQGRPPDGYTF; CDR3 DNA: TGTGCCAGCAGTGAAACCCAGGGCAGACCCCCTGATGGCTACACCTTC
D gene: .; V gene: TRBV6-1; clone size: .; J gene: TRBJ1-2; CDR3 protein: CASSEALFSSIGYTF; CDR3 DNA: TGTGCCAGCAGTGAAGCCCTGTTTAGTTCGATTGGCTACACCTTC
D gene: TRBD2; V gene: TRBV18; clone size: once; J gene: TRBJ2-4; CDR3 protein: CASSPLAGGPQNIQYF; CDR3 DNA: TGTGCCAGCTCACCTCTAGCGGGAGGGCCCCAAAACATTCAGTACTTC
D gene: .; V gene: TRBV5-4; clone size: .; J gene: TRBJ2-4; CDR3 protein: CASSLNRVENIQYF; CDR3 DNA: TGTGCCAGCAGCTTGAACAGGGTGGAAAACATTCAGTACTTC
D gene: .; V gene: TRBV5-1; clone size: .; J gene: TRBJ2-7; CDR3 protein: CASSLGIQGGEQYF; CDR3 DNA: TGCGCCAGCAGCTTGGGGATACAGGGAGGCGAGCAGTACTTC
D gene: .; V gene: TRBV6-1; clone size: .; J gene: TRBJ2-7; CDR3 protein: CASTSQRDLEQYF; CDR3 DNA: TGTGCCAGCACCTCCCAGAGAGATCTCGAGCAGTACTTC
D gene: TRBD2; V gene: TRBV19; clone size: .; J gene: TRBJ2-7; CDR3 protein: CASTPGAGGTSYEQYF; CDR3 DNA: TGTGCCAGTACCCCTGGCGCGGGAGGGACCTCCTACGAGCAGTACTTC
D gene: TRBD2; V gene: TRBV11-3; clone size: .; J gene: TRBJ2-2; CDR3 protein: CASSLDGGLAGGPNTGELFF; CDR3 DNA: TGTGCCAGCAGCTTAGATGGGGGACTAGCGGGAGGACCCAACACCGGGGAGCTGTTTTTT
D gene: .; V gene: TRBV5-1; clone size: .; J gene: TRBJ1-2; CDR3 protein: CASSLAEIYGYTF; CDR3 DNA: TGCGCCAGCAGCTTGGCCGAAATCTATGGCTACACCTTC
D gene: .; V gene: TRBV29-1; clone size: .; J gene: TRBJ2-5; CDR3 protein: CSAALVIETQYF; CDR3 DNA: TGCAGCGCCGCACTAGTTATCGAGACCCAGTACTTC
D gene: TRBD2; V gene: TRBV5-5; clone size: .; J gene: TRBJ2-7; CDR3 protein: CASRTASGSSYEQYF; CDR3 DNA: TGTGCCAGCAGGACCGCTAGCGGTAGCTCCTACGAGCAGTACTTC
D gene: .; V gene: TRBV5-6; clone size: .; J gene: TRBJ1-4; CDR3 protein: CASSRRQALNEKLFF; CDR3 DNA: TGTGCCAGCAGCCGCAGACAGGCACTCAATGAAAAACTGTTTTTT
D gene: .; V gene: TRBV19; clone size: .; J gene: TRBJ1-3; CDR3 protein: CASSIMREFPNTIYF; CDR3 DNA: TGTGCCAGTAGTATAATGAGGGAGTTCCCAAACACCATATATTTT
D gene: .; V gene: TRBV11-2; clone size: .; J gene: TRBJ2-7; CDR3 protein: CASSGIQGRTYEQYF; CDR3 DNA: TGTGCCAGCAGCGGCATACAGGGTAGGACCTACGAGCAGTACTTC
D gene: TRBD1; V gene: TRBV5-1; clone size: .; J gene: TRBJ2-1; CDR3 protein: CASSLVVTGGTVSSYNEQFF; CDR3 DNA: TGCGCCAGCAGCTTGGTCGTGACAGGGGGGACGGTTAGCTCCTACAATGAGCAGTTCTTC
D gene: TRBD2; V gene: TRBV6-1; clone size: .; J gene: TRBJ2-5; CDR3 protein: CASRAGVSETQYF; CDR3 DNA: TGTGCCAGCAGGGCGGGGGTTTCAGAGACCCAGTACTTC
D gene: TRBD1; V gene: TRBV2; clone size: .; J gene: TRBJ2-7; CDR3 protein: CASSEGQGGPGYF; CDR3 DNA: TGTGCCAGCAGTGAGGGACAGGGAGGGCCGGGGTACTTC
D gene: .; V gene: TRBV2; clone size: once; J gene: TRBJ2-6; CDR3 protein: CASRNSLSGANVLTF; CDR3 DNA: TGTGCCAGCAGGAACAGTCTCTCTGGGGCCAACGTCCTGACTTTC
D gene: .; V gene: TRBV5-4; clone size: .; J gene: TRBJ2-7; CDR3 protein: CASNPGGSLLGEQYF; CDR3 DNA: TGTGCCAGCAACCCGGGGGGCAGCTTATTGGGAGAGCAGTACTTC
D gene: TRBD1; V gene: TRBV4-1; clone size: .; J gene: TRBJ2-3; CDR3 protein: CASSPLRTGVLWEGGGTDTQYF; CDR3 DNA: TGCGCCAGCAGCCCCCTCCGGACAGGGGTCTTATGGGAAGGAGGAGGCACAGATACGCAGTATTTT
D gene: .; V gene: TRBV6-1; clone size: .; J gene: TRBJ1-1; CDR3 protein: CASSPGRVNTEAFF; CDR3 DNA: TGTGCCAGCAGCCCCGGACGGGTGAACACTGAAGCTTTCTTT
D gene: .; V gene: TRBV5-5; clone size: .; J gene: TRBJ1-2; CDR3 protein: CASSLTGTGGYGYTF; CDR3 DNA: TGTGCCAGCAGCTTAACAGGGACGGGGGGCTATGGCTACACCTTC
D gene: .; V gene: TRBV11-3; clone size: once; J gene: TRBJ2-7; CDR3 protein: CASSPQSTARHEQYF; CDR3 DNA: TGTGCCAGCAGCCCTCAGTCGACGGCCCGCCACGAGCAGTACTTC
D gene: .; V gene: TRBV10-3; clone size: .; J gene: TRBJ1-6; CDR3 protein: CAISQGQGGSPLHF; CDR3 DNA: TGTGCCATCAGCCAGGGGCAGGGTGGATCACCCCTCCACTTT
D gene: .; V gene: TRBV11-2; clone size: few; J gene: TRBJ1-3; CDR3 protein: CASRGNSGNTIYF; CDR3 DNA: TGTGCCAGCAGGGGGAACTCTGGAAACACCATATATTTT
D gene: TRBD2; V gene: TRBV6-6; clone size: .; J gene: TRBJ2-3; CDR3 protein: CASKPAGAGDTQYF; CDR3 DNA: TGTGCCAGCAAACCAGCGGGAGCGGGAGATACGCAGTATTTT
D gene: TRBD2; V gene: TRBV6-6; clone size: .; J gene: TRBJ2-1; CDR3 protein: CASSYSPGTSIF; CDR3 DNA: TGTGCCAGCAGTTACTCCCCGGGGACTAGTATCTTC
D gene: .; V gene: TRBV28; clone size: once; J gene: TRBJ1-5; CDR3 protein: CASSPGTLFLQPQHF; CDR3 DNA: TGTGCCAGCAGTCCTGGGACCCTTTTTCTCCAGCCCCAGCATTTT
D gene: .; V gene: TRBV4-1; clone size: .; J gene: TRBJ1-1; CDR3 protein: CASSQGSLLGDTEAFF; CDR3 DNA: TGCGCCAGCAGCCAAGGAAGTCTCCTGGGAGACACTGAAGCTTTCTTT
D gene: .; V gene: TRBV12-5; clone size: .; J gene: TRBJ2-2; CDR3 protein: CASGLLGANTGELFF; CDR3 DNA: TGTGCTAGTGGTTTGTTGGGAGCGAACACCGGGGAGCTGTTTTTT
D gene: .; V gene: TRBV30; clone size: .; J gene: TRBJ1-1; CDR3 protein: CAWRWRGHTEAFF; CDR3 DNA: TGTGCCTGGAGGTGGAGGGGACATACTGAAGCTTTCTTT
D gene: TRBD1; V gene: TRBV7-9; clone size: .; J gene: TRBJ2-3; CDR3 protein: CASSYASDRDTQYF; CDR3 DNA: TGTGCCAGCAGCTATGCCTCGGACAGGGATACGCAGTATTTT
D gene: .; V gene: TRBV9; clone size: .; J gene: TRBJ2-3; CDR3 protein: CASSPSGTSYTDTQYF; CDR3 DNA: TGTGCCAGCAGCCCCTCCGGGACTTCTTACACAGATACGCAGTATTTT
D gene: TRBD1; V gene: TRBV14; clone size: .; J gene: TRBJ1-5; CDR3 protein: CASSQGGTGGAQPQHF; CDR3 DNA: TGTGCCAGCAGCCAAGGGGGGACAGGGGGAGCTCAGCCCCAGCATTTT